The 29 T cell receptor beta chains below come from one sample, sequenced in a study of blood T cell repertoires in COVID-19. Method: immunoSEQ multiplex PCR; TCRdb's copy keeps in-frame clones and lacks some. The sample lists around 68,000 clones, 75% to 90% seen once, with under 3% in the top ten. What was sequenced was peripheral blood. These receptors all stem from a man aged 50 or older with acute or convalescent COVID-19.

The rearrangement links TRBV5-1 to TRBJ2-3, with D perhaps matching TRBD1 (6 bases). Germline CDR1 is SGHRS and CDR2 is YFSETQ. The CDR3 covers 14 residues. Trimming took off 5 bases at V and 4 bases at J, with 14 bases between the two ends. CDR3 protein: CASSSGAGADTQYF. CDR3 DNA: TGCGCCAGCAGTAGTGGGGCAGGGGCAGATACGCAGTATTTT.

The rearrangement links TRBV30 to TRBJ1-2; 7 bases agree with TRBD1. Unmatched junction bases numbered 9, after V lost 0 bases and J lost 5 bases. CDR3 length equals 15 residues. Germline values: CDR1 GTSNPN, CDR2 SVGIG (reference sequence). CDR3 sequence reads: CAWSVRGVTGYGYTF. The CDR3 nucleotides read TGTGCCTGGAGTGTGAGGGGGGTGACAGGGTATGGCTACACCTTC.

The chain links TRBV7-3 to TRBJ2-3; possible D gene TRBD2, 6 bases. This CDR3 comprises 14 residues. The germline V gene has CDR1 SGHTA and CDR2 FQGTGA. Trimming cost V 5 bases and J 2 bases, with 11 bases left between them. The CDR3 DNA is TGTGCCAGCAGCGAGGCTAGCGTCACAGATACGCAGTATTTT. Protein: CASSEASVTDTQYF.

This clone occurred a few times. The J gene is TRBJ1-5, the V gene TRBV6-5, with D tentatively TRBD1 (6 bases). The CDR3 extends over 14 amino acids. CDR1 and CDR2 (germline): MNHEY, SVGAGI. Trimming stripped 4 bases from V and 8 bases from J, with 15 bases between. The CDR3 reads CASSLQGRGKPQHF. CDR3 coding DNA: TGTGCCAGCAGTTTACAGGGAAGGGGGAAGCCCCAGCATTTT.

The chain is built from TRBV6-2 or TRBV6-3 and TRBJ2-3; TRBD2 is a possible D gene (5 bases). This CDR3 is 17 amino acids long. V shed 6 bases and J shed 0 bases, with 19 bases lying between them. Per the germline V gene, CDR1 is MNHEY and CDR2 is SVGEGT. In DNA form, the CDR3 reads TGTGCCAGCAGCTCACCCTTGCGACGGGGAAGCACAGATACGCAGTATTTT. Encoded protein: CASSSPLRRGSTDTQYF.

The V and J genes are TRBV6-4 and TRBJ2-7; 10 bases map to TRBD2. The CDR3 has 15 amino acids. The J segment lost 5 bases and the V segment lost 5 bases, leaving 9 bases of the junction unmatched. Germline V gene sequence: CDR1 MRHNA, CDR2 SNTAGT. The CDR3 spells CASSPLAGDLDEQYF. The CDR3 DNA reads TGTGCCAGCAGTCCTCTAGCGGGAGATCTGGACGAGCAGTACTTC.

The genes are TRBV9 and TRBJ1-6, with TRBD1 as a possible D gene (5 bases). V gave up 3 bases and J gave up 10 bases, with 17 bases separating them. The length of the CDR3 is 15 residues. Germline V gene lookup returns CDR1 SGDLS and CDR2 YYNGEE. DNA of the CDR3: TGTGCCAGCAGCGAGGCAGGGTTAGAATTCTCACCCCTCCACTTT. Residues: CASSEAGLEFSPLHF.

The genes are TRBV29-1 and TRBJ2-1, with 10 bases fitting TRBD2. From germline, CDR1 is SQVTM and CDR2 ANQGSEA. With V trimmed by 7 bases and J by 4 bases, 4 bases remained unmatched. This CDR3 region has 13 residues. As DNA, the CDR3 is TGCAGCGGAGGACTAGCGGCATACAATGAGCAGTTCTTC. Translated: CSGGLAAYNEQFF.

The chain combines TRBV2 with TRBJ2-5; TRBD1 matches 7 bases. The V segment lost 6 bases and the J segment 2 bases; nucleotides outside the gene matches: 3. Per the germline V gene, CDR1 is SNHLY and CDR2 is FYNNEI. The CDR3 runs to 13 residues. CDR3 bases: TGTGCCAGCAGCCGGGACAGACAAGAGACCCAGTACTTC. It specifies CASSRDRQETQYF.

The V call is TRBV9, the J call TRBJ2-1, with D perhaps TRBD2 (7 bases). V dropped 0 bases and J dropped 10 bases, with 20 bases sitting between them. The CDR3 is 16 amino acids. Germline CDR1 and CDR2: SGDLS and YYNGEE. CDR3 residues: CASSVDGRGVAREQFF. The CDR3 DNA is TGTGCCAGCAGCGTAGATGGGAGGGGGGTAGCGAGGGAGCAGTTCTTC. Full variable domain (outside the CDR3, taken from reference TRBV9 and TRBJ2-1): DSGVTQTPKHLITATGQRVTLRCSPRSGDLSVYWYQQSLDQGLQFLIQYYNGEERAKGNILERFSAQQFPDLHSELNLSSLELGDSALYFCASSVDGRGVAREQFFGPGTRLTVL.

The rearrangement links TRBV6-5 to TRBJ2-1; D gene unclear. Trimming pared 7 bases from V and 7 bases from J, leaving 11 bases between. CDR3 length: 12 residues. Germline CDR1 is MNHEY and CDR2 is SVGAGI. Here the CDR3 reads CASTTPMNEQFF. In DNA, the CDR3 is TGTGCCAGCACCACCCCTATGAATGAGCAGTTCTTC.

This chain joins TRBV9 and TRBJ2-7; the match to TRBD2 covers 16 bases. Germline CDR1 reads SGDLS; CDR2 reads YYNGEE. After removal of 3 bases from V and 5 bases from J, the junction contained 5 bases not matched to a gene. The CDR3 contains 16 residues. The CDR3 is CASSAGLAGGDHEQYF. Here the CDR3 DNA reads TGTGCCAGCAGCGCGGGACTAGCGGGAGGGGACCACGAGCAGTACTTC.

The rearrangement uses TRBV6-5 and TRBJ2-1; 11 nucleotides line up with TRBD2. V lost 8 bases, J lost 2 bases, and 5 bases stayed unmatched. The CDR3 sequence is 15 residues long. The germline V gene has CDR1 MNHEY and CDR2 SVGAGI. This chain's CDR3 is CASPQTSGTYNEQFF. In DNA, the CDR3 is TGTGCCAGCCCTCAGACTAGCGGGACCTACAATGAGCAGTTCTTC.

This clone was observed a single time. The CDR3 is CATSGTGDGYTF. The CDR3 nucleotides read TGTGCCACCAGTGGGACAGGGGATGGCTACACCTTC. V gene TRBV24-1 combines with J gene TRBJ1-2; 9 bases agree with TRBD1. Unmatched junction bases numbered 0, after V lost 5 bases and J lost 6 bases. Germline assignment: CDR1 KGHDR and CDR2 SFDVKD. The CDR3 spans 12 residues.

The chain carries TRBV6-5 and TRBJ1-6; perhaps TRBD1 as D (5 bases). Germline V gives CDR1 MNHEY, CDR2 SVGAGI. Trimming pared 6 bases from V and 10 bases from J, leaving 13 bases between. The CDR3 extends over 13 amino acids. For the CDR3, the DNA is TGTGCCAGCAGCAACCCAGGGAGGTCACCCCTCCACTTT. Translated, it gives CASSNPGRSPLHF.

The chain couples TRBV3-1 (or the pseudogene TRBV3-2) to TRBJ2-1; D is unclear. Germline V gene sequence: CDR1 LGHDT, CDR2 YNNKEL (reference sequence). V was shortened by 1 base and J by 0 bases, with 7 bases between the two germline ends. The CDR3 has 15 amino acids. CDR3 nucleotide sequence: TGTGCCAGCAGCCAAGTTGCGGTCTCCTACAATGAGCAGTTCTTC. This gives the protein CASSQVAVSYNEQFF.

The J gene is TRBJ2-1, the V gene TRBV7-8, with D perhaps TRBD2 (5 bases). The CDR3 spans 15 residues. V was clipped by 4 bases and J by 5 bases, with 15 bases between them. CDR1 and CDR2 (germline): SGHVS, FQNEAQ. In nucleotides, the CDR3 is TGTGCCAGCAGCTCCTATAGAGCGGATAACAATGAGCAGTTCTTC. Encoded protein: CASSSYRADNNEQFF.

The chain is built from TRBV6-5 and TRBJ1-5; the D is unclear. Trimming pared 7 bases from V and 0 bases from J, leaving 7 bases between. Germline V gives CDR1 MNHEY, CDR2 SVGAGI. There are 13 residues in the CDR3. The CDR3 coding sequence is TGTGCCAGCAACCTCTATAGCAATCAGCCCCAGCATTTT. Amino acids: CASNLYSNQPQHF.

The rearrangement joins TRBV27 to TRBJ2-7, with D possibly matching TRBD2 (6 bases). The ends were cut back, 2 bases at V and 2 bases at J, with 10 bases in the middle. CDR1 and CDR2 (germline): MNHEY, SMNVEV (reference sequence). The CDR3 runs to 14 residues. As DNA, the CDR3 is TGTGCCAGCAGTTTAGGGTGGGGGGCCTACGAGCAGTACTTC. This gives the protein CASSLGWGAYEQYF.

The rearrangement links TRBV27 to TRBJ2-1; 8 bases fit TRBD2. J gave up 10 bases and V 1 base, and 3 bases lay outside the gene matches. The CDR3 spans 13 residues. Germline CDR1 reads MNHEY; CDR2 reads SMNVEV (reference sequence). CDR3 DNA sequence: TGTGCCAGCAGTTTATGGGCGGGAGGAGAGCAGTTCTTC. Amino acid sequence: CASSLWAGGEQFF.

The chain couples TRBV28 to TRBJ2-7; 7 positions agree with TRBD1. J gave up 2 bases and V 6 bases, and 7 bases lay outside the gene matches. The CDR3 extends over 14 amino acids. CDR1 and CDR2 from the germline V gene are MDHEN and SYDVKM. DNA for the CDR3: TGTGCCAGCAGGCCAGGACAGGTGGCCTACGAGCAGTACTTC. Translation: CASRPGQVAYEQYF.

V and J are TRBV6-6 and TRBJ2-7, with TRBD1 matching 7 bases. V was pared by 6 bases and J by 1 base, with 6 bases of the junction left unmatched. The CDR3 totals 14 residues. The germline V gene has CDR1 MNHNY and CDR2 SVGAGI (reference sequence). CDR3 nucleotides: TGTGCCAGCAGAACCTCGGGACAGTCCTACGAGCAGTACTTC. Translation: CASRTSGQSYEQYF.

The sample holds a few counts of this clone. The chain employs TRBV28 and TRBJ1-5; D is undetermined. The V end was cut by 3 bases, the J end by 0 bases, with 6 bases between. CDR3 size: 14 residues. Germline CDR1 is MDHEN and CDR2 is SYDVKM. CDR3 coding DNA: TGTGCCAGCAGTTTGTCAGATAGCAATCAGCCCCAGCATTTT. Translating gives CASSLSDSNQPQHF. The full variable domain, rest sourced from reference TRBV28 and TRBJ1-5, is DVKVTQSSRYLVKRTGEKVFLECVQDMDHENMFWYRQDPGLGLRLIYFSYDVKMKEKGDIPEGYSVSREKKERFSLILESASTNQTSMYLCASSLSDSNQPQHFGDGTRLSIL.

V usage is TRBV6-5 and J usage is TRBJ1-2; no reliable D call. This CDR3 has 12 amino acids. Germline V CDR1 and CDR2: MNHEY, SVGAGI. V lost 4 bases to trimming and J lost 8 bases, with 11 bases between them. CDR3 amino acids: CASSSTRVGYTF. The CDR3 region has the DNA TGTGCCAGCAGTTCGACGCGGGTCGGCTACACCTTC.

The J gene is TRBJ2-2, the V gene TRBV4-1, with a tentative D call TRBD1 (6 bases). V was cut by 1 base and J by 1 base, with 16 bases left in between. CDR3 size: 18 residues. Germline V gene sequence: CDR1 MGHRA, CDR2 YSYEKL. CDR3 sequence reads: CASSQVDVRTENTGELFF. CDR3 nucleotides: TGCGCCAGCAGCCAAGTGGACGTAAGGACAGAGAACACCGGGGAGCTGTTTTTT.

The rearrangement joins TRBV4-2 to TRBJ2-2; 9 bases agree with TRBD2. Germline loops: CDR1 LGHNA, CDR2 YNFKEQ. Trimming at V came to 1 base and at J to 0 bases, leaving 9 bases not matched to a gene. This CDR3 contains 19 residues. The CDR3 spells CASSQVLGLAGPNTGELFF. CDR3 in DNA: TGTGCCAGCAGCCAAGTTCTCGGGCTAGCGGGACCGAACACCGGGGAGCTGTTTTTT.

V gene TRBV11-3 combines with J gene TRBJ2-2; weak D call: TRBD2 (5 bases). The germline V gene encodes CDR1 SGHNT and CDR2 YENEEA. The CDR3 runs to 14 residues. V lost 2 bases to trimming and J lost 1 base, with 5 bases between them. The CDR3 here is CASSLSGNTGELFF. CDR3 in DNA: TGTGCCAGCAGCTTAAGCGGGAACACCGGGGAGCTGTTTTTT.

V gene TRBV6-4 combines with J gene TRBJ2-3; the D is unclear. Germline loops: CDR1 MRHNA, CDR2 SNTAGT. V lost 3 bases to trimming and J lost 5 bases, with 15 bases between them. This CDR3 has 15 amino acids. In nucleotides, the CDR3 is TGTGCCAGCAGTGAATCGGCAGGAAATATAGATACGCAGTATTTT. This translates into CASSESAGNIDTQYF.

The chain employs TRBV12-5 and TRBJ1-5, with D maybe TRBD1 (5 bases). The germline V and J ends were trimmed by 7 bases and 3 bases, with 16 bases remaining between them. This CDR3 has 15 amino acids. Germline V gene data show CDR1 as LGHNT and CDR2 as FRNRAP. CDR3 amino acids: CASAPGGGDNQPQHF. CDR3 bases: TGTGCTAGTGCCCCGGGGGGTGGGGACAATCAGCCCCAGCATTTT. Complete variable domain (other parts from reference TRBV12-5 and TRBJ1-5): DARVTQTPRHKVTEMGQEVTMRCQPILGHNTVFWYRQTMMQGLELLAYFRNRAPLDDSGMPKDRFSAEMPDATLATLKIQPSEPRDSAVYFCASAPGGGDNQPQHFGDGTRLSIL.